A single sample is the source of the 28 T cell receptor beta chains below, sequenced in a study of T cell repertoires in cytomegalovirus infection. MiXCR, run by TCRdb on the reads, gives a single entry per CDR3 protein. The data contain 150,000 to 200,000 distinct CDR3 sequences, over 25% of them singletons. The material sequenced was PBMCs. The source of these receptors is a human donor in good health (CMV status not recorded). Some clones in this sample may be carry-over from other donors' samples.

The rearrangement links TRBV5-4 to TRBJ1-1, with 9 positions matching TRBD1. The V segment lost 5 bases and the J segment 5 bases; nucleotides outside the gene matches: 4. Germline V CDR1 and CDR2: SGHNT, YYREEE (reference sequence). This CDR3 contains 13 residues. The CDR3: CASRGDRATEAFF. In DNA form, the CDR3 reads TGTGCCAGCAGAGGGGACAGGGCTACTGAAGCTTTCTTT. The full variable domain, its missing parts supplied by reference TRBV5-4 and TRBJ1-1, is ETGVTQSPTHLIKTRGQQVTLRCSSQSGHNTVSWYQQALGQGPQFIFQYYREEENGRGNFPPRFSGLQFPNYSSELNVNALELDDSALYLCASRGDRATEAFFGQGTRLTVV.

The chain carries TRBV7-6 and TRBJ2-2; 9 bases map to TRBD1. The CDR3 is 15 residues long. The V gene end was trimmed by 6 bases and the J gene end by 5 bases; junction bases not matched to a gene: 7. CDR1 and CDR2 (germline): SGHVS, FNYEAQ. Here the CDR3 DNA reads TGTGCCAGCAGTTCCGGGACAGGGCCGACCGGGGAGCTGTTTTTT. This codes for CASSSGTGPTGELFF.

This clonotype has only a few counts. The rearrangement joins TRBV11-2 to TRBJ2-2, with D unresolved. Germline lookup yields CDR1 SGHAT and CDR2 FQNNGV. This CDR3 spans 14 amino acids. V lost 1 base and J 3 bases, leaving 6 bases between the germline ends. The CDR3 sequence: CASSLALYTGELFF. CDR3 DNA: TGTGCCAGCAGCTTAGCCTTGTACACCGGGGAGCTGTTTTTT.

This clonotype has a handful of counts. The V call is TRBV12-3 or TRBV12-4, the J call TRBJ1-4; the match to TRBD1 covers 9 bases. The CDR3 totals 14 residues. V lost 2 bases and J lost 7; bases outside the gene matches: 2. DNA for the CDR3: TGTGCCAGCAGTTTAACAGGGGGCCGTGAAAAACTGTTTTTT. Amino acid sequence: CASSLTGGREKLFF.

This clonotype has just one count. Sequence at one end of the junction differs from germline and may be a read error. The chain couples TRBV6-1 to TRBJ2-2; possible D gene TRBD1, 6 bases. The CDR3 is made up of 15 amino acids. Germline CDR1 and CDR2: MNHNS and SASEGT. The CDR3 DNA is TGTGCCAGCAGTTATAACAGGGAGAACACCGGGGAGCTGTATTTT. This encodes CASSYNRENTGELYF.

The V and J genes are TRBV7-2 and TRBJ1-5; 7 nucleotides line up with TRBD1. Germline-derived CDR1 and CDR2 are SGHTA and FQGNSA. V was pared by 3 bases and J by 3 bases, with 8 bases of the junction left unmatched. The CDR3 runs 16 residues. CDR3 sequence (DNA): TGTGCCAGCAGCTTTGGGCGGGACAGATACAATCAGCCCCAGCATTTT. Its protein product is CASSFGRDRYNQPQHF.

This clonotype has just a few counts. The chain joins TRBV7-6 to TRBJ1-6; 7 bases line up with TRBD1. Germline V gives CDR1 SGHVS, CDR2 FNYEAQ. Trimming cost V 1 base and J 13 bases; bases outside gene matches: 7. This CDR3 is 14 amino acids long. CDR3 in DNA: TGTGCCAGCAGCTTAGGGACAGGATCTCAGCCCCTCCACTTT. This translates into CASSLGTGSQPLHF.

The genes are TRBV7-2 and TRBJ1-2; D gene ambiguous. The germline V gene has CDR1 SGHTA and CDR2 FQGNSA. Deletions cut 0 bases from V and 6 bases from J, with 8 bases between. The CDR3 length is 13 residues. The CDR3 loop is CASSLALDNGYTF. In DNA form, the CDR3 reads TGTGCCAGCAGCTTAGCACTCGATAATGGCTACACCTTC.

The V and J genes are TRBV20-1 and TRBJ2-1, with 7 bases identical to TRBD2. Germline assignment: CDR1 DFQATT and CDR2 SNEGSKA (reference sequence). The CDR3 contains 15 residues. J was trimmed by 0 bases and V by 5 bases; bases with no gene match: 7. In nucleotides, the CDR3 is TGCAGTGCTCACCGGGGGGTCGACTCCTACAATGAGCAGTTCTTC. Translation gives CSAHRGVDSYNEQFF.

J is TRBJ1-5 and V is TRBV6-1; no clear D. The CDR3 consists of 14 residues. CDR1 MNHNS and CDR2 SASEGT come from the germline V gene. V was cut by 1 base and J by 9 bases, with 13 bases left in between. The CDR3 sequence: CASSEEGRVLPQHF. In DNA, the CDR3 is TGTGCCAGCAGTGAAGAGGGAAGGGTTTTGCCCCAGCATTTT.

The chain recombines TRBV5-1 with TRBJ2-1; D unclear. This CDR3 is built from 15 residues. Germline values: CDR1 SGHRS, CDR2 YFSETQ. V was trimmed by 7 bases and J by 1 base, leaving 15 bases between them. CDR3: CASQLEWGSYNEQFF. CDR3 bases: TGCGCCAGCCAATTGGAATGGGGATCCTACAATGAGCAGTTCTTC. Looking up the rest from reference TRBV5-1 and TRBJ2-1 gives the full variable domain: KAGVTQTPRYLIKTRGQQVTLSCSPISGHRSVSWYQQTPGQGLQFLFEYFSETQRNKGNFPGRFSGRQFSNSRSEMNVSTLELGDSALYLCASQLEWGSYNEQFFGPGTRLTVL.

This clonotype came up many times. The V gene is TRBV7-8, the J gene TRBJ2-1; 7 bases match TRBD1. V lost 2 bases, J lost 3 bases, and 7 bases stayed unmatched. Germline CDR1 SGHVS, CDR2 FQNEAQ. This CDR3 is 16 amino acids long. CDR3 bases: TGTGCCAGCAGCTTATCCGGGACAGCCATCTACAATGAGCAGTTCTTC. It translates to CASSLSGTAIYNEQFF.

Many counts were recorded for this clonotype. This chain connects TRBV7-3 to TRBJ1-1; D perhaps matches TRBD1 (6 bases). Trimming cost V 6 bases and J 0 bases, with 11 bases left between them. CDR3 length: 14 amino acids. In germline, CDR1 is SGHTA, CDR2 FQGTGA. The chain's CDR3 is CASRRTELNTEAFF. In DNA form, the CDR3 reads TGTGCCAGCAGGCGGACAGAACTGAACACTGAAGCTTTCTTT.

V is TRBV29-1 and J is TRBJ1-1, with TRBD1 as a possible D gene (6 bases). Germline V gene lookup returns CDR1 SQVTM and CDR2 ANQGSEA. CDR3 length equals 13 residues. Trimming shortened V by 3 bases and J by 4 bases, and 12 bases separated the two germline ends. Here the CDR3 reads CSVDLGGVTEAFF. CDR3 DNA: TGCAGCGTTGATTTAGGGGGAGTCACTGAAGCTTTCTTT.

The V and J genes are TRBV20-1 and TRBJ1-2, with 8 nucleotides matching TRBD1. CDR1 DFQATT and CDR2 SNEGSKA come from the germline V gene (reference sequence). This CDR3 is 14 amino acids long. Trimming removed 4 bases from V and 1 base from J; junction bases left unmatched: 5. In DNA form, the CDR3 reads TGCAGTGCTACCCGGACAGGGATTAACTATGGCTACACCTTC. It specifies CSATRTGINYGYTF.

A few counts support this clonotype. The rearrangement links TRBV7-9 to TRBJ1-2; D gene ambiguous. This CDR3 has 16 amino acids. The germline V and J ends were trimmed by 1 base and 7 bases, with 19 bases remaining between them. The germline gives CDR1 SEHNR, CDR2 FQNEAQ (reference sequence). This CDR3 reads CASSLVHGVGRGGYTF. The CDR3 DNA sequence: TGTGCCAGCAGCTTAGTACATGGGGTCGGACGGGGTGGCTACACCTTC.

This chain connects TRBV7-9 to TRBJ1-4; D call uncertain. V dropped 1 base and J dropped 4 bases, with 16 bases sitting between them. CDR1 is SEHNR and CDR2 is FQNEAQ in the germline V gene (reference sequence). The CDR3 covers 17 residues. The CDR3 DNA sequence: TGTGCCAGCAGCTTAGGGGCGTCAATAAGAAGTAATGAAAAACTGTTTTTT. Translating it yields CASSLGASIRSNEKLFF.

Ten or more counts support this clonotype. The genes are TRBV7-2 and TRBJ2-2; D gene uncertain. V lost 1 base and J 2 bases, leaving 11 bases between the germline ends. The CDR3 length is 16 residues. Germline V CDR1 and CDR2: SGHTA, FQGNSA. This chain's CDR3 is CASSLGSSPNTGELFF. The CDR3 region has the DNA TGTGCCAGCAGCTTAGGTAGTAGCCCTAACACCGGGGAGCTGTTTTTT.

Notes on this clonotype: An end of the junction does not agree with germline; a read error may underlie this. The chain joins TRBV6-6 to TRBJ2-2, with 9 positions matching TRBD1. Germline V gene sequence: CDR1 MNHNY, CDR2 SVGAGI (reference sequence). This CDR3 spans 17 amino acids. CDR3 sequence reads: CASSPPAGTGNTGDLFF. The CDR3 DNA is TGTGCCAGCAGTCCTCCAGCTGGGACAGGGAACACCGGGGATCTGTTTTTT.

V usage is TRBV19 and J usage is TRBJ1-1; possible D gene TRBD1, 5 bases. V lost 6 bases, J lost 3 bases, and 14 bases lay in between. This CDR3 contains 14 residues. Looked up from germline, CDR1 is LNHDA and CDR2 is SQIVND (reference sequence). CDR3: CASRETDGDTEAFF. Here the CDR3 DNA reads TGTGCCAGTAGGGAGACAGACGGGGACACTGAAGCTTTCTTT.

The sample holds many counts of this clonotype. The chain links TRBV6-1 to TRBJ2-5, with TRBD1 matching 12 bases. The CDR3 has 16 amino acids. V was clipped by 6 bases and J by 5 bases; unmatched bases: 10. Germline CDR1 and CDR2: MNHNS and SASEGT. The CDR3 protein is CASRPRGTGGVETQYF. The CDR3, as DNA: TGTGCCAGCAGACCTAGGGGGACAGGGGGCGTGGAGACCCAGTACTTC.

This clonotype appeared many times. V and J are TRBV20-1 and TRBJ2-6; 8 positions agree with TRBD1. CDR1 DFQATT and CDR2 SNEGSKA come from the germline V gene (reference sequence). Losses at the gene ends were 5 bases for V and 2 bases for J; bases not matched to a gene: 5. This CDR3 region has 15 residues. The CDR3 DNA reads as TGCAGTGCTCACAGGGGGTTGGCTGGGGCCAACGTCCTGACTTTC. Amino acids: CSAHRGLAGANVLTF.

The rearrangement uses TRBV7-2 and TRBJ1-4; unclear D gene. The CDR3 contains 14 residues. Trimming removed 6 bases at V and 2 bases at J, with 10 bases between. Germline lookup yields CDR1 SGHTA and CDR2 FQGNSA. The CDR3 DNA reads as TGTGCCAGCAGGGGTCTGCAGACTAATGAAAAACTGTTTTTT. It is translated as CASRGLQTNEKLFF.

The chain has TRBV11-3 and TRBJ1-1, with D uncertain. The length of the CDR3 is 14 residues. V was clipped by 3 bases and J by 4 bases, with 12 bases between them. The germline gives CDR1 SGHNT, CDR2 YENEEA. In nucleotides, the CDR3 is TGTGCCAGCAGCTTCAAGGGTGGCAGCACTGAAGCTTTCTTT. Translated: CASSFKGGSTEAFF.

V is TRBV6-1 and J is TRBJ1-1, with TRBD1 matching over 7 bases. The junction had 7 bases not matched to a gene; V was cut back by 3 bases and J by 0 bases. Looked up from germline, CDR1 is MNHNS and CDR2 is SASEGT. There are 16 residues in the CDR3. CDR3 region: CASSEGLGQLNTEAFF. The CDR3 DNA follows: TGTGCCAGCAGTGAGGGCCTGGGACAGTTGAACACTGAAGCTTTCTTT.

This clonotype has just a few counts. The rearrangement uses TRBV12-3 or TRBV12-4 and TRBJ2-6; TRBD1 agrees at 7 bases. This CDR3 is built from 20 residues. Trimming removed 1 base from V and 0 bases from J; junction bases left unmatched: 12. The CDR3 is CASSLEGGGPRGSGANVLTF. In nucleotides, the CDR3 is TGTGCCAGCAGTTTAGAAGGGGGCGGTCCGCGAGGCTCTGGGGCCAACGTCCTGACTTTC.

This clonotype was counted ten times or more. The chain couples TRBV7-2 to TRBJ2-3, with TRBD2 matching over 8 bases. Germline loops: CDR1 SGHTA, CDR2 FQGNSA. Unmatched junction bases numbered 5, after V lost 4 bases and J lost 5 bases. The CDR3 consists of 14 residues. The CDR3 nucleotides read TGTGCCAGCAGCTCTTCAACTAGCGGAGATACGCAGTATTTT. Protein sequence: CASSSSTSGDTQYF.

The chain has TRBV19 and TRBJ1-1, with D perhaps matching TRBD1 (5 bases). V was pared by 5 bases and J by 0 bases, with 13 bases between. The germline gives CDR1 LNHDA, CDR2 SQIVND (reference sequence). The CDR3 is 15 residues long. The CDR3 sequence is CASSQQGVLNTEAFF. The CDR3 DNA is TGTGCCAGTAGTCAGCAGGGAGTTTTGAACACTGAAGCTTTCTTT.